This TCR beta chain was captured in a study of T cells after somatic rescue of genetic block. This CDR3 is 15 amino acids long. J lost 5 bases, V lost 2 bases, and 4 bases had no gene match. CDR1 LGHNA and CDR2 YNFKEQ come from the germline V gene. Clones were sequenced by immunoSEQ multiplex PCR, and TCRdb holds only the in-frame ones, with some missing. The table lists 85,000 to 90,000 clones, approximately 90% of them singletons, with 1.5% to 2% in the top ten. Sequencing was performed on peripheral blood mononuclear cells (PBMCs). The chain joins TRBV4-2 to TRBJ2-7; TRBD2 matches 12 bases. The origin of this receptor is a woman under 30. CDR3 amino acids: CASSQSLAGGDEQYF. The CDR3 coding sequence is TGTGCCAGCAGCCAAAGCCTAGCGGGAGGGGACGAGCAGTACTTC.